These 17 T cell receptor beta chains share one sample of origin, sequenced in a study of blood T cell repertoires in COVID-19. Sequencing used immunoSEQ multiplex PCR; TCRdb keeps in-frame clones, though not all of them. The data hold about 150,000 clones, with approximately 87% observed a single time. Sequenced input: peripheral blood. The source is a woman between 70 and 85 years old with acute or convalescent COVID-19.

This rearrangement joins TRBV4-2 to TRBJ1-1, with 9 nucleotides matching TRBD1. The CDR3 totals 16 residues. Per germline, CDR1 LGHNA and CDR2 YNFKEQ. Trimming removed 2 bases from V and 1 base from J; junction bases left unmatched: 5. CDR3 in DNA: TGTGCCAGCAGCCAAAGACCGGGACAGGGGAACACTGAAGCTTTCTTT. Translated: CASSQRPGQGNTEAFF.

This chain connects TRBV9 to TRBJ2-7; 12 bases fit TRBD2. J gave up 5 bases and V 3 bases, and 6 bases lay outside the gene matches. This CDR3 has 15 amino acids. From germline, CDR1 is SGDLS and CDR2 YYNGEE. As DNA, the CDR3 is TGTGCCAGCAGCGCCAGACTAGCGGGAGCCGACGAGCAGTACTTC. This encodes CASSARLAGADEQYF.

CDR3 sequence (DNA): TGTGCCAGCAGCGGGGGACAGGTGGGCCCCTACGAGCAGTACTTC. Its protein is CASSGGQVGPYEQYF. The V and J genes are TRBV9 and TRBJ2-7; 8 nucleotides agree with TRBD1. V was clipped by 3 bases and J by 2 bases; unmatched bases: 7. This CDR3 contains 15 residues. Germline CDR1 is SGDLS and CDR2 is YYNGEE.

The CDR3 loop reads CASSTSPEWDSVGQPQHF. DNA for the CDR3: TGTGCCAGCAGTACCTCCCCTGAATGGGACAGCGTCGGTCAGCCCCAGCATTTT. V and J are TRBV6-2 or TRBV6-3 and TRBJ1-5; 7 bases agree with TRBD1. The junction had 19 bases not matched to a gene; V was cut back by 5 bases and J by 6 bases. Germline V gene sequence: CDR1 MNHEY, CDR2 SVGEGT. The CDR3 is 18 residues long.

V gene TRBV19 combines with J gene TRBJ1-2; a weak D match, TRBD1 (5 bases). CDR1 is LNHDA and CDR2 is SQIVND in the germline V gene (reference sequence). The CDR3 loop spans 14 amino acids. V lost 5 bases and J lost 0, with 10 bases in between. CDR3 nucleotide sequence: TGTGCCAGTAGTGCACAGGTAGCTAACTATGGCTACACCTTC. It encodes CASSAQVANYGYTF.

The V gene is TRBV5-4, the J gene TRBJ1-2, with TRBD1 matching 9 bases. Per germline, CDR1 SGHNT and CDR2 YYREEE (reference sequence). There are 14 residues in the CDR3. The V gene end was trimmed by 3 bases and the J gene end by 13 bases; junction bases not matched to a gene: 13. CDR3 in amino acids: CASSYGRQGVVLTF. The CDR3 coding sequence is TGTGCCAGCAGCTACGGCCGACAGGGGGTCGTTCTCACCTTC. The full variable domain, completed using reference TRBV5-4 and TRBJ1-2, is ETGVTQSPTHLIKTRGQQVTLRCSSQSGHNTVSWYQQALGQGPQFIFQYYREEENGRGNFPPRFSGLQFPNYSSELNVNALELDDSALYLCASSYGRQGVVLTFGSGTRLTVV.

V gene TRBV6-5 combines with J gene TRBJ2-5; 7 nucleotides match TRBD2. V was pared by 7 bases and J by 2 bases, with 4 bases of the junction left unmatched. CDR1 is MNHEY and CDR2 is SVGAGI in the germline V gene. The CDR3 is 13 amino acids. In nucleotides, the CDR3 is TGTGCCAGCACGGAGCGGGGACAAGAGACCCAGTACTTC. Its protein product is CASTERGQETQYF.

The rearrangement links TRBV7-6 to TRBJ2-7, with 9 bases aligning to TRBD1. Trimming cost V 2 bases and J 2 bases; bases outside gene matches: 7. Germline V gene data show CDR1 as SGHVS and CDR2 as FNYEAQ. There are 16 residues in the CDR3. The CDR3 nucleotides are TGTGCCAGCAGCTTACAACCCGGACAGGGGACCTACGAGCAGTACTTC. Translated, it gives CASSLQPGQGTYEQYF.

The chain carries TRBV11-2 and TRBJ2-7, with D unresolved. The CDR3 contains 12 residues. The V gene's germline CDR1 is SGHAT and CDR2 FQNNGV. V shed 5 bases and J shed 3 bases, with 8 bases lying between them. The CDR3 loop is CASSALGYEQYF. The DNA of the CDR3 is TGTGCCAGCAGCGCTCTCGGCTACGAGCAGTACTTC.

In the case of this clone: Other nucleotide sequences from this sample produce the same CDR3. This chain connects TRBV5-1 to TRBJ1-6; D might be TRBD1 (6 bases). Germline V gene lookup returns CDR1 SGHRS and CDR2 YFSETQ. V was cut by 5 bases and J by 10 bases, with 19 bases left in between. The CDR3 is 15 residues long. Here the CDR3 DNA reads TGCGCCAGCAGTCCCGAACAACAGGGTAACTCACCCCTCCACTTT. Translated, it gives CASSPEQQGNSPLHF.

The chain links TRBV4-1 to TRBJ2-1, with 9 bases identical to TRBD2. The CDR3 is made up of 16 amino acids. Germline values: CDR1 MGHRA, CDR2 YSYEKL. V was pared by 6 bases and J by 3 bases, with 9 bases of the junction left unmatched. The DNA for the CDR3 is TGCGCCAGCAGGGGGAGTTTAGCGGGAGTCTACAATGAGCAGTTCTTC. Amino acid sequence: CASRGSLAGVYNEQFF.

This chain links TRBV6-2 or TRBV6-3 with TRBJ1-4; TRBD1 might be the D (5 bases). The CDR3 covers 14 residues. V lost 6 bases, J lost 6 bases, and 14 bases lay in between. CDR1 and CDR2 from the germline V gene are MNHEY and SVGEGT. The CDR3 sequence: CASSPTGEDEKLFF. The CDR3 DNA reads TGTGCCAGCAGCCCAACAGGAGAAGATGAAAAACTGTTTTTT.

The chain employs TRBV4-2 and TRBJ1-3; 8 bases map to TRBD1. CDR1 and CDR2 (germline): LGHNA, YNFKEQ. The CDR3 is 16 residues long. With 4 bases clipped from V and 0 bases from J, the junction kept 5 bases outside the gene matches. The CDR3, as DNA: TGTGCCAGCAGCCCTCGGACAGGGCTCTCTGGAAACACCATATATTTT. It codes for CASSPRTGLSGNTIYF.

This clone was detected once. CDR3 DNA: TGCGCCAGCAGCTTGGAGGGGGGGGCTAATTCACCCCTCCACTTT. This codes for CASSLEGGANSPLHF. The gene calls are TRBV5-1 and TRBJ1-6, with D possibly being TRBD1 (6 bases). The CDR3 contains 15 residues. Trimming stripped 0 bases from V and 6 bases from J, with 10 bases between. Germline CDR1 is SGHRS and CDR2 is YFSETQ. The full variable domain, with the rest looked up from reference TRBV5-1 and TRBJ1-6, is KAGVTQTPRYLIKTRGQQVTLSCSPISGHRSVSWYQQTPGQGLQFLFEYFSETQRNKGNFPGRFSGRQFSNSRSEMNVSTLELGDSALYLCASSLEGGANSPLHFGNGTRLTVT.

The chain links TRBV28 to TRBJ1-3, with D unresolved. V shed 3 bases and J shed 3 bases, with 18 bases lying between them. Germline values: CDR1 MDHEN, CDR2 SYDVKM. This CDR3 has 17 residues. CDR3 region: CASSFNGRPLNGNTIYF. The CDR3 DNA is TGTGCCAGCAGTTTTAATGGCAGGCCTCTTAATGGAAACACCATATATTTT.

The chain carries TRBV6-2 or TRBV6-3 and TRBJ2-7, with D possibly TRBD2 on 5 matching bases. The CDR3 has 12 residues. Germline CDR1 MNHEY, CDR2 SVGEGT. The ends were cut back, 2 bases at V and 6 bases at J, with 8 bases in the middle. The CDR3 protein is CASSYRGSEQYF. The CDR3 DNA reads TGTGCCAGCAGTTACCGAGGGAGCGAGCAGTACTTC.

This clone was observed once. The CDR3 protein is CASLRGDRASPGELFF. In nucleotides, the CDR3 is TGCGCCAGCTTGCGAGGGGACAGGGCATCCCCCGGGGAGCTGTTTTTT. The chain links TRBV5-1 to TRBJ2-2; 9 nucleotides line up with TRBD1. The V and J ends lost 7 bases and 6 bases, in that order; junction bases with no gene match: 13. Germline loops: CDR1 SGHRS, CDR2 YFSETQ. The CDR3 is 16 residues long.